The 21 T cell receptor beta chains listed next were all sequenced from one sample in a study of chemoradiotherapy in HPV16-positive cancers. Using immunoSEQ multiplex PCR, the repertoire was profiled, and TCRdb retains in-frame clones only, with some absent. In the table there are around 3,500 clones, approximately 94% of which are singletons. The source material was tumor tissue, sampled from a patient who underwent chemoradiotherapy. These receptors all stem from a human donor with HPV-associated anogenital cancer.

This chain joins TRBV28 and TRBJ2-2; maybe TRBD2 (6 bases). Germline V gene data show CDR1 as MDHEN and CDR2 as SYDVKM. V was trimmed by 8 bases and J by 5 bases, leaving 15 bases between them. CDR3 length: 14 amino acids. The CDR3 loop is CASGTGVGTGELFF. CDR3 DNA sequence: TGTGCCAGCGGGACGGGAGTCGGAACCGGGGAGCTGTTTTTT.

This chain links TRBV7-2 with TRBJ2-7; 8 nucleotides line up with TRBD1. V was pared by 5 bases and J by 5 bases, with 11 bases of the junction left unmatched. There are 15 residues in the CDR3. Germline assignment: CDR1 SGHTA and CDR2 FQGNSA. CDR3 sequence: CASSTPFGQGHEQYF. In nucleotides, the CDR3 is TGTGCCAGCAGCACTCCTTTTGGACAGGGCCACGAGCAGTACTTC.

This chain uses TRBV6-5 with TRBJ1-1; D gene ambiguous. V was clipped by 0 bases and J by 0 bases, with 8 bases between them. The CDR3 runs to 15 residues. Germline CDR1 reads MNHEY; CDR2 reads SVGAGI. DNA of the CDR3: TGTGCCAGCAGTTACTCCCCAGGTTTGAACACTGAAGCTTTCTTT. As protein: CASSYSPGLNTEAFF.

The chain has TRBV1 and TRBJ2-3; TRBD2 was called by the table and not checked on the DNA. TRBV1 is a recognized pseudogene. CDR3 size: 15 residues. The CDR3 region has the DNA TGCACCAGCAGCCGGGGGGGGGCACCCACAGATACGCAGTATTTT. This codes for CTSSRGGAPTDTQYF.

This chain connects TRBV7-9 to TRBJ2-3, with D perhaps TRBD1 or TRBD2 (6 bases each). Trimming stripped 3 bases from V and 4 bases from J, with 14 bases between. Germline V lookup: CDR1 SEHNR, CDR2 FQNEAQ (reference sequence). The CDR3 is made up of 15 amino acids. This CDR3 is CASSFARGGADTQYF. The CDR3 DNA follows: TGTGCCAGCAGCTTCGCCAGGGGAGGCGCAGATACGCAGTATTTT.

This chain uses TRBV11-2 with TRBJ2-3; D remains ambiguous. CDR3 length equals 12 residues. V was trimmed by 4 bases and J by 4 bases, leaving 6 bases between them. Germline V gives CDR1 SGHAT, CDR2 FQNNGV. This CDR3 is CASSWPSDTQYF. CDR3 coding DNA: TGTGCCAGCAGCTGGCCCTCAGATACGCAGTATTTT.

The V gene is TRBV11-3, the J gene TRBJ2-7, with 10 bases aligning to TRBD1. CDR3 length: 14 residues. V lost 5 bases to trimming and J lost 3 bases; unmatched junction nucleotides: 4. The V gene's germline CDR1 is SGHNT and CDR2 YENEEA. The CDR3 here is CASSPGQGSYEQYF. Here the CDR3 DNA reads TGTGCCAGCAGCCCGGGACAGGGGAGCTACGAGCAGTACTTC. The whole variable domain, remainder taken from reference TRBV11-3 and TRBJ2-7, is EAGVVQSPRYKIIEKKQPVAFWCNPISGHNTLYWYLQNLGQGPELLIRYENEEAVDDSQLPKDRFSAERLKGVDSTLKIQPAELGDSAVYLCASSPGQGSYEQYFGPGTRLTVT.

This clone is a singleton in its sample. The V gene is TRBV28, the J gene TRBJ1-2; unclear D gene. The V gene's germline CDR1 is MDHEN and CDR2 SYDVKM. This CDR3 comprises 11 residues. The CDR3 loop reads CGTELNYGYTF. The CDR3 DNA reads as TGTGGGACCGAACTTAACTATGGCTACACCTTC.

The genes are TRBV14 and TRBJ1-2; 7 bases agree with TRBD1. Trimming at V came to 4 bases and at J to 4 bases, leaving 6 bases not matched to a gene. The CDR3 is 14 residues long. CDR1 and CDR2 (germline): SGHDN, FVKESK. CDR3 region: CASSRNRDSYGYTF. In DNA, the CDR3 is TGTGCCAGCAGCCGCAACCGGGACAGCTATGGCTACACCTTC. Based on the CDR3 plus reference TRBV14 and TRBJ1-2, the full variable domain is EAGVTQFPSHSVIEKGQTVTLRCDPISGHDNLYWYRRVMGKEIKFLLHFVKESKQDESGMPNNRFLAERTGGTYSTLKVQPAELEDSGVYFCASSRNRDSYGYTFGSGTRLTVV.

The chain is built from TRBV7-2 and TRBJ2-3; weak D call: TRBD1 (5 bases). Trimming pared 3 bases from V and 1 base from J, leaving 8 bases between. This CDR3 is 14 amino acids long. Germline V gene data show CDR1 as SGHTA and CDR2 as FQGNSA. The CDR3 DNA sequence: TGTGCCAGCAGCTTTGTGGGGCGCACAGATACGCAGTATTTT. Its protein product is CASSFVGRTDTQYF. The full variable domain, in which reference TRBV7-2 and TRBJ2-3 provide the parts outside the CDR3, is GAGVSQSPSNKVTEKGKDVELRCDPISGHTALYWYRQSLGQGLEFLIYFQGNSAPDKSGLPSDRFSAERTGGSVSTLTIQRTQQEDSAVYLCASSFVGRTDTQYFGPGTRLTVL.

V is TRBV5-4 and J is TRBJ2-3; 9 bases align to TRBD2. The junction had 6 bases not matched to a gene; V was cut back by 1 base and J by 0 bases. Germline loops: CDR1 SGHNT, CDR2 YYREEE (reference sequence). The CDR3 spans 17 residues. DNA for the CDR3: TGTGCCAGCAGCTTGCGTTTTAGCGGGGGAAGCACAGATACGCAGTATTTT. Protein: CASSLRFSGGSTDTQYF.

This chain links TRBV14 with TRBJ2-5, with TRBD2 matching 8 bases. This CDR3 is 14 amino acids long. Germline assignment: CDR1 SGHDN and CDR2 FVKESK. J was trimmed by 7 bases and V by 4 bases; bases with no gene match: 8. CDR3 sequence (DNA): TGTGCCAGCAGCCTGACTAGCGCCAGGGGGACCCAGTACTTC. Amino acids: CASSLTSARGTQYF.

The V gene is TRBV6-1, the J gene TRBJ1-1; D is uncertain. V lost 2 bases, J lost 4 bases, and 14 bases lay in between. Germline-derived CDR1 and CDR2 are MNHNS and SASEGT. There are 15 residues in the CDR3. The DNA for the CDR3 is TGTGCCAGCAGTGAAATTTTGGAGGGAGCCACTGAAGCTTTCTTT. Amino acids: CASSEILEGATEAFF.

The rearrangement links TRBV7-2 to TRBJ2-7; 8 bases map to TRBD1. Trimming at V came to 4 bases and at J to 3 bases, leaving 8 bases not matched to a gene. The CDR3 totals 15 residues. Germline-derived CDR1 and CDR2 are SGHTA and FQGNSA. The CDR3 DNA follows: TGTGCCAGCAGCTCCCCCGACAGGGGCTACTACGAGCAGTACTTC. Translated, it gives CASSSPDRGYYEQYF. Drawing the rest from reference TRBV7-2 and TRBJ2-7, the complete variable domain is GAGVSQSPSNKVTEKGKDVELRCDPISGHTALYWYRQSLGQGLEFLIYFQGNSAPDKSGLPSDRFSAERTGGSVSTLTIQRTQQEDSAVYLCASSSPDRGYYEQYFGPGTRLTVT.

The chain couples TRBV10-2 to TRBJ2-3; no reliable D call. V was pared by 3 bases and J by 0 bases, with 10 bases between. Looked up from germline, CDR1 is WSHSY and CDR2 is SAAADI. This CDR3 has 15 residues. CDR3 coding DNA: TGCGCCAGCAGTGACGTGTCAGGTAGCACAGATACGCAGTATTTT. Translating gives CASSDVSGSTDTQYF.

The chain is built from TRBV14 and TRBJ1-2; TRBD1 aligns across 7 bases. Germline V gives CDR1 SGHDN, CDR2 FVKESK. There are 12 residues in the CDR3. V lost 1 base to trimming and J lost 8 bases; unmatched junction nucleotides: 1. The CDR3 coding sequence is TGTGCCAGCAGCCAAGGGGGACAGGGCTACACCTTC. This encodes CASSQGGQGYTF.

In its sample, this clone was seen once. J is TRBJ2-3 and V is TRBV2; 11 bases agree with TRBD1. Losses at the gene ends were 5 bases for V and 9 bases for J; bases not matched to a gene: 4. Germline CDR1 is SNHLY and CDR2 is FYNNEI. The CDR3 is 13 residues long. As DNA, the CDR3 is TGTGCCAGCAGTCACAGGGACAGGGGGACGCAGTATTTT. Translation gives CASSHRDRGTQYF.

The J gene is TRBJ2-3, the V gene TRBV7-9; TRBD2 agrees at 8 bases. This CDR3 is built from 15 residues. Germline assignment: CDR1 SEHNR and CDR2 FQNEAQ (reference sequence). With 0 bases clipped from V and 2 bases from J, the junction kept 1 base outside the gene matches. In DNA form, the CDR3 reads TGTGCCAGCAGCTTAGCTAGCGGGGACACAGATACGCAGTATTTT. This encodes CASSLASGDTDTQYF.

The chain has TRBV9 and TRBJ2-2; D is unresolved. The CDR3 is made up of 14 amino acids. Trimming took 3 bases from V and 5 from J, leaving 11 bases between them. Germline V gives CDR1 SGDLS, CDR2 YYNGEE. The CDR3 reads CASSGPSETGELFF. DNA for the CDR3: TGTGCCAGCAGCGGTCCAAGTGAAACCGGGGAGCTGTTTTTT.

This chain links TRBV7-2 with TRBJ2-2; 7 nucleotides align to TRBD1. Looked up from germline, CDR1 is SGHTA and CDR2 is FQGNSA. The junction had 4 bases not matched to a gene; V was cut back by 1 base and J by 5 bases. The CDR3 totals 15 residues. The CDR3 DNA reads as TGTGCCAGCAGCTTAGTACAGGGGCCGACCGGGGAGCTGTTTTTT. This codes for CASSLVQGPTGELFF.

This chain joins TRBV14 and TRBJ2-3; TRBD2 agrees at 14 bases. V trimming: 2 bases; J trimming: 4 bases; junction bases outside the gene matches: 8. CDR3 length: 18 residues. Germline lookup yields CDR1 SGHDN and CDR2 FVKESK. CDR3 nucleotide sequence: TGTGCCAGCAGCCAATCCCGAGGGGGACTAGCGGGAGCAGATACGCAGTATTTT. It translates to CASSQSRGGLAGADTQYF.